This T cell receptor beta chain was sequenced for a study of control samples from healthy donors and cancer patients. Data came from immunoSEQ multiplex PCR; TCRdb stores just in-frame clones and leaves some out. The sample shows just under 100,000 clones, about 92% of them seen only once. Germline CDR1 and CDR2: MGHRA and YSYEKL. Deletions cut 5 bases from V and 8 bases from J, with 18 bases between. The CDR3 has 15 residues. This TCR was recovered from a man between 18 and 35 years old in good health. The source material was blood. This rearrangement joins TRBV4-1 to TRBJ1-4; tentatively, D is TRBD1 (5 bases). The CDR3 loop reads CASSISAFGGEKLFF. The CDR3 DNA sequence: TGCGCCAGCAGCATATCAGCCTTTGGGGGAGAAAAACTGTTTTTT.